This is a list of T cell receptor beta chains from one sample in a study of blood T cell repertoires in COVID-19. Repertoires were generated with immunoSEQ multiplex PCR, while TCRdb's copy carries only in-frame clones and drops some. This table has around 160,000 clones, just over 85% appearing once. The sequencing sample was made of peripheral blood. The receptors stem from a man in his sixties with acute or convalescent COVID-19. Each CDR3 is given with its conserved first and last residue. The D gene is left open where the match is weak. A row's size may be missing; if present it is once, few, many or a size class.

NA | TRBJ2-5 | once | TRBV7-6 | TGTGCCAGCAGCCGGGAAGAGACCCAGTACTTC | CASSREETQYF
TRBD1 | TRBJ1-2 | NA | TRBV4-1 | TGCGCCAGCAGCCAAAATCGTGGGACAGGGAAATCCGTTAACTATGGCTACACCTTC | CASSQNRGTGKSVNYGYTF
TRBD2 | TRBJ2-4 | NA | TRBV2 | TGTGCCAGCAGGGACGGGACTAGCGGGCGGGCCAAAAACATTCAGTACTTC | CASRDGTSGRAKNIQYF
TRBD2 | TRBJ2-5 | NA | TRBV30 | TGTGCCTGGAGAAATCAACTAGCGTACCAAGAGACCCAGTACTTC | CAWRNQLAYQETQYF
TRBD1 | TRBJ1-5 | NA | TRBV14 | TGTGCCAGCAGCCAAGATTGGGACAGGGCCCGTAGCAATGGAAGCAATCAGCCCCAGCATTTT | CASSQDWDRARSNGSNQPQHF
NA | TRBJ2-1 | few | TRBV28 | TGTGCCAGCAGCTCCCCTCTCAATGAGCAGTTCTTC | CASSSPLNEQFF
TRBD1 | TRBJ1-5 | NA | TRBV4-1 | TGCGCCAGCAGCCAACCGGACAGGGGGATTGTTCAGCCCCAGCATTTT | CASSQPDRGIVQPQHF
TRBD2 | TRBJ2-5 | NA | TRBV5-1 | TGCGCCAGCAGGACGGGGAGGGGCCAAGAGACCCAGTACTTC | CASRTGRGQETQYF
TRBD1 | TRBJ2-1 | once | TRBV19 | TGTGCCAGTAGGGCGGACAGGGTATACAATGAGCAGTTCTTC | CASRADRVYNEQFF
TRBD1 | TRBJ2-7 | NA | TRBV7-6 | TGTGCCAGCAGCTTACCAGGGGGAAAGTACGAGCAGTACTTC | CASSLPGGKYEQYF
NA | TRBJ2-2 | NA | TRBV14 | TGTGCCAGCAGCCGGAGGATGCTGAACACCGGGGAGCTGTTTTTT | CASSRRMLNTGELFF
NA | TRBJ1-2 | NA | TRBV5-5 | TGTGCCAGCAGCTTGGGACAGGCAGCCTATGGCTACACCTTC | CASSLGQAAYGYTF